Here is one TCR beta chain with its context. The V gene lost 0 bases and the J gene lost 7 bases, with 22 bases spanning the gap. This CDR3 comprises 17 residues. CDR1 is SGHVS, CDR2 FQNEAQ, per germline. These data are taken from a study of OX40 agonist ivuxolimab in advanced cancers. Study details: Three patients showed partial responses: one hepatocellular carcinoma and two cutaneous melanoma cases.

Sequencing used immunoSEQ multiplex PCR; TCRdb keeps in-frame clones, though not all of them. The sample lists under 80,000 clones, about 85% occurring once. V and J are TRBV7-8 and TRBJ2-7; D is unresolved. The source was CD4+ or CD8+ T cells sorted from blood, collected in a trial of the OX40 agonist ivuxolimab. The receptor's source is an adult with an advanced solid tumor such as melanoma, head and neck, liver or kidney cancer. The CDR3 sequence is CASSLALGLPKAGEQYF. The CDR3 DNA follows: TGTGCCAGCAGCTTAGCGCTTGGGTTACCGAAAGCCGGAGAGCAGTACTTC.